The rows below give T cell receptor beta chains drawn from one sample of a study of blood T cell repertoires in COVID-19. Produced via immunoSEQ multiplex PCR; TCRdb's table is partial and in-frame only. Altogether 300,000 to 400,000 clones are present, about nine tenths being singletons, with the ten largest covering approximately 9.4%. The sequencing sample was made of peripheral blood. The receptors derive from a man aged 25-45 years with COVID-19, enrolled during active disease. CDR3s include the opening cysteine and the closing phenylalanine or tryptophan. The D gene is left open where the match is weak. The size field is filled for only some rows; it gives once, few, many or a size class.

>-|TRBV11-2|TRBJ1-2|-
TGTGCCAGCACCCTACCCAGGACAATACGAGGCTATGGCTACACCTTC
CASTLPRTIRGYGYTF
>TRBD1|TRBV7-3|TRBJ1-2|-
TGTGCCAGCAGCTTAACAGGGGGCTTAGATGGCTACACCTTC
CASSLTGGLDGYTF
>-|TRBV24-1|TRBJ1-4|-
TGTGCCACCAGTGCAGGGGCAACTAATGAAAAACTGTTTTTT
CATSAGATNEKLFF
>-|TRBV4-3|TRBJ2-3|-
TGCGCCAGCAGCCTAACCCTCGGGTCGGCCACAGATACGCAGTATTTT
CASSLTLGSATDTQYF
>TRBD1|TRBV7-2|TRBJ2-5|-
TGTGCCAGCAGCTTAGCAGGGGGCAGGTACCAAGAGACCCAGTACTTC
CASSLAGGRYQETQYF
>-|TRBV9|TRBJ2-1|-
TGTGCCAGCAGCGTAGCTTCTGGGAGCAATGAGCAGTTCTTC
CASSVASGSNEQFF
>TRBD2|TRBV5-5|TRBJ2-1|-
TGTGCCAGCAGCTCAGCAGCGGGAGTTACATATGAGCAGTTCTTC
CASSSAAGVTYEQFF
>-|TRBV5-1|TRBJ2-2|-
TGCGCCAGCAGCTTGGGGCAGGGGTCCGGGGAGCTGTTTTTT
CASSLGQGSGELFF
>TRBD1|TRBV7-9|TRBJ2-5|-
TGTGCCAGCAGCACAGGACAGGGGGCCCTCAATTCCCAAGAGACCCAGTACTTC
CASSTGQGALNSQETQYF
>-|TRBV7-9|TRBJ2-5|-
TGTGCCAGCAGCTCCGCGTACCAAGAGACCCAGTACTTC
CASSSAYQETQYF
>TRBD2|TRBV3-1/TRBV3-2|TRBJ2-7|-
TGTGCCAGCAGCCCCGGACTAGCGGGAGAGGTGGGAGGTTACGAGCAGTACTTC
CASSPGLAGEVGGYEQYF
>TRBD1|TRBV24-1|TRBJ2-5|-
TGTGCCACCAGTGATCCCCCCCCGCCTCGACAGGGGGGCGAGGGGGAGACCCAGTACTTC
CATSDPPPPRQGGEGETQYF
>-|TRBV5-6|TRBJ1-3|-
TGTGCCAGCAGCTTGGAGCCGGGAGCTGGAAACACCATATATTTT
CASSLEPGAGNTIYF
>TRBD2|TRBV18|TRBJ2-1|-
TGTGCCAGCGCCATAGGACTAGCGGTTCCCTACAATGAGCAGTTCTTC
CASAIGLAVPYNEQFF
>TRBD1|TRBV23-1|TRBJ2-7|few
TGCGCCAGCACCCATCGTCGGGCAGGGGGCGAACACGAGCAGTACTTC
CASTHRRAGGEHEQYF
>-|TRBV5-6|TRBJ1-1|once
TGTGCCAGCAGCTTCGGCAGGGCGCCCTGGCCGAACACTGAAGCTTTCTTT
CASSFGRAPWPNTEAFF
>-|TRBV30|TRBJ2-7|-
TGTGCCTGGAGTCTCCGCTACGAGCAGTACTTC
CAWSLRYEQYF
>TRBD1|TRBV9|TRBJ2-6|-
TGTGCCAGCAGCGCGACTCCGGGACAGGGGGCTGGGGCCAACGTCCTGACTTTC
CASSATPGQGAGANVLTF
>-|TRBV28|TRBJ1-3|-
TGTGCCAGCAGCTTCGGGGGAAACGGAAACACCATATATTTT
CASSFGGNGNTIYF
>TRBD1|TRBV19|TRBJ1-4|-
TGTGCCAGTATGCAGACAGGGGTTGAAAAACTGTTTTTT
CASMQTGVEKLFF
>TRBD1|TRBV4-3|TRBJ2-3|-
TGCGCCAGCAGCCAAGATAATCGACAGGGGGATACGCAGTATTTT
CASSQDNRQGDTQYF
>-|TRBV19|TRBJ1-1|-
TGTGCCACCCTAGGGTGGCAGGCGGGAACTGAAGCTTTCTTT
CATLGWQAGTEAFF
>TRBD2|TRBV6-5|TRBJ2-1|-
TGTGCCAGCAGTTTAACCGGGACTATAGTGGGGAATGAGCAGTTCTTC
CASSLTGTIVGNEQFF
>-|TRBV30|TRBJ1-6|-
TGTGCCTGGAGCTTTAGCTCCTATAATTCACCCCTCCACTTT
CAWSFSSYNSPLHF
>TRBD2|TRBV7-9|TRBJ2-1|-
TGTGCCAGCAGCTTCCCGACTAGCGGGAGGTACAATGAGCAGTTCTTC
CASSFPTSGRYNEQFF
>TRBD2|TRBV11-2|TRBJ2-1|-
TGTGCCAGCAGCTTAGTTGGCCGGGAGGAGTTCTTC
CASSLVGREEFF
>TRBD1|TRBV6-5|TRBJ2-7|-
TGTGCCAGCAGGGCCGGGACAGGGCCCTACGAGCAGTACTTC
CASRAGTGPYEQYF
>-|TRBV6-2/TRBV6-3|TRBJ2-5|-
TGTGCCAGCAGTTATAGTTTTCCTAGCCCCCGGGAGACCCAGTACTTC
CASSYSFPSPRETQYF
>TRBD2|TRBV7-2|TRBJ2-5|-
TGTGCCAGCAGCTTAGAGCCTAGCGGGACTCAAGAGACCCAGTACTTC
CASSLEPSGTQETQYF
>-|TRBV4-1|TRBJ1-5|-
TGCGCCAGCAGCCAAGTGCGGGTTTGGGGGCCCCAGCATTTT
CASSQVRVWGPQHF
>-|TRBV11-2|TRBJ2-3|-
TGTGCCAGCAGCTATTGGGCCGGGACAAACACAGATACGCAGTATTTT
CASSYWAGTNTDTQYF
>-|TRBV27|TRBJ1-1|-
TGTGCCAGCAGTTCACAGGGATGGAAGGCTTTCTTT
CASSSQGWKAFF
>TRBD1|TRBV5-1|TRBJ2-5|-
TGCGCCTGCGGACAGGGCCAACAAGAGACCCAGTACTTC
CACGQGQQETQYF
>TRBD1|TRBV9|TRBJ1-5|-
TGTGCCAGCAGCGTAAACAGGGGCCGCCCCCGTGGCAATCAGCCCCAGCATTTT
CASSVNRGRPRGNQPQHF
>TRBD1|TRBV28|TRBJ1-1|-
TGTGCCAGCAGTCCCGGACAGGGGGCAGGCACTGAAGCTTTCTTT
CASSPGQGAGTEAFF
>-|TRBV4-1|TRBJ2-4|-
TGCGCCAGCACCTCCACCCCCAGGGGAAGCAAAAACATTCAGTACTTC
CASTSTPRGSKNIQYF
>-|TRBV12-3/TRBV12-4|TRBJ1-1|-
TGTGCCAGCAGTCGTACAGGGAACACTGAAGCTTTCTTT
CASSRTGNTEAFF
>-|TRBV5-4|TRBJ2-7|-
TGTGCCAGCAGCTCCACTCCCTCCTACGAGCAGTACTTC
CASSSTPSYEQYF
>-|TRBV6-5|TRBJ1-4|-
TGTGCCAGCAGTTACGGGCAGGGTACGGCTAATGAAAAACTGTTTTTT
CASSYGQGTANEKLFF
>-|TRBV7-9|TRBJ1-1|-
TGTGCCAGCAGCTTAGGTCGGGGGTTCGGCACTGAAGCTTTCTTT
CASSLGRGFGTEAFF
>TRBD1|TRBV6-1|TRBJ1-2|few
TGTGCCAGCAGTGAAGTCCCGACAGGGCTTTATGGCTACACCTTC
CASSEVPTGLYGYTF
>-|TRBV6-6|TRBJ2-5|-
TGTGCCAGCAGTTCCTTCGCAGGGGTGGAAGAGACCCAGTACTTC
CASSSFAGVEETQYF
>-|TRBV28|TRBJ1-3|-
TGTGCCAGCGGCGCGGGCGCCGTGGCCATATATTTT
CASGAGAVAIYF
>-|TRBV7-8|TRBJ1-1|once
TGTGCCAGCACCATTAAGATAACACCGAACACTGAAGCTTTCTTT
CASTIKITPNTEAFF
>-|TRBV28|TRBJ2-5|-
TGTGCCAGCAGTTCGACTAGTATGGGAGAGACCCAGTACTTC
CASSSTSMGETQYF
>-|TRBV5-5|TRBJ2-3|-
TGTGCCAGCAGCGAGGGGGGCACAGATACGCAGTATTTT
CASSEGGTDTQYF
>-|TRBV10-3|TRBJ2-6|once
TGTGCCATCAGTGAGTCGACGGGTCTCGGGACTGGGGCCAACGTCCTGACTTTC
CAISESTGLGTGANVLTF
>-|TRBV19|TRBJ1-1|-
TGTGCCAGTAGTAGACCAGGGGTGAGTACTGAAGCTTTCTTT
CASSRPGVSTEAFF
>-|TRBV24-1|TRBJ2-5|once
TGTGCCACCAGTGAGACCGGGACAAACCAAGAGACCCAGTACTTC
CATSETGTNQETQYF
>TRBD2|TRBV14|TRBJ2-1|-
TGTGCCAGCAGCCAAGATTGGATAGCGGGAGGTTTTGGATCTGAGCAGTTCTTC
CASSQDWIAGGFGSEQFF
>-|TRBV6-5|TRBJ1-4|-
TGTGCCAGCAGGGCGGACACAGCGAAGGAAAAACTGTTTTTT
CASRADTAKEKLFF
>-|TRBV5-4|TRBJ1-2|-
TGTGCCAGCAGCTTTGGTACAGGGAGCTATGGCTACACCTTC
CASSFGTGSYGYTF
>TRBD2|TRBV4-1|TRBJ2-1|once
TGCGCCAGCAGCCAAGAAGGGACTAGCGGTTTCTACAATGAGCAGTTCTTC
CASSQEGTSGFYNEQFF
>-|TRBV5-6|TRBJ1-5|-
TGTGCCAGCAGCTCTGGACGGGATCGGCCCCAGCATTTT
CASSSGRDRPQHF
>TRBD1|TRBV5-1|TRBJ1-5|-
TGCGCCAGCAGCTTGGCCCCGGGACAGGGGGGCAATCAGCCCCAGCATTTT
CASSLAPGQGGNQPQHF
>TRBD2|TRBV11-3|TRBJ2-1|-
TGTGCCAGCAGCTTAGCGGGAGGGCCCTACAATGAGCAGTTCTTC
CASSLAGGPYNEQFF